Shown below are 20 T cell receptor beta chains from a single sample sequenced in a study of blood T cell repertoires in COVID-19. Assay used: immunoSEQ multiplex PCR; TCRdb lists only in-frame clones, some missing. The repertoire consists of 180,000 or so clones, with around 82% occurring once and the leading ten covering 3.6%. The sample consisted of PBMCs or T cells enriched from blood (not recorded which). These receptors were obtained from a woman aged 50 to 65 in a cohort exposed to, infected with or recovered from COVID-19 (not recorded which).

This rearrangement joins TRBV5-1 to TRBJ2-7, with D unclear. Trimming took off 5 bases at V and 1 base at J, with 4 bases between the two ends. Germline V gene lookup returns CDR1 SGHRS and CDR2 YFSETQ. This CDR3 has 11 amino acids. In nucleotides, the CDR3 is TGCGCCAGCAGGAGTTCCTACGAGCAGTACTTC. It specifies CASRSSYEQYF.

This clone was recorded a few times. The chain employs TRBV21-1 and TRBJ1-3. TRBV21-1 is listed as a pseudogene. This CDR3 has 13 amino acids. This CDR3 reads CASSNSYGNTIYF. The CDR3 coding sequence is TGTGCCAGCAGCAATAGTTATGGAAACACCATATATTTT.

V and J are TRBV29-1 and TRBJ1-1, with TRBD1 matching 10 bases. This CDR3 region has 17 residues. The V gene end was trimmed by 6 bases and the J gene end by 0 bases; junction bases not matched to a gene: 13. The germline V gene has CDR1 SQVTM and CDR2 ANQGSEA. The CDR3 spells CSVGVWGTGDMNTEAFF. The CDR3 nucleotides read TGCAGCGTGGGTGTATGGGGGACAGGGGACATGAACACTGAAGCTTTCTTT.

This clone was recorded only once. As DNA, the CDR3 is TGCGCCAGCAGCTTGGGGCCCGGGGTAGCAGATACGCAGTATTTT. Amino acid sequence: CASSLGPGVADTQYF. The gene calls are TRBV5-1 and TRBJ2-3; TRBD2 might be the D (5 bases). Germline V gene data show CDR1 as SGHRS and CDR2 as YFSETQ. Trimming took 0 bases from V and 4 from J, leaving 12 bases between them. This CDR3 has 15 residues.

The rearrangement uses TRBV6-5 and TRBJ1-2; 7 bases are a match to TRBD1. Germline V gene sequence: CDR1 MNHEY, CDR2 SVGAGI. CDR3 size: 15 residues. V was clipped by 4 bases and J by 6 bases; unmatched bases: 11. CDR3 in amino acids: CASSSRETGANGYTF. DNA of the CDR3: TGTGCCAGCAGTTCCAGGGAAACAGGGGCTAATGGCTACACCTTC.

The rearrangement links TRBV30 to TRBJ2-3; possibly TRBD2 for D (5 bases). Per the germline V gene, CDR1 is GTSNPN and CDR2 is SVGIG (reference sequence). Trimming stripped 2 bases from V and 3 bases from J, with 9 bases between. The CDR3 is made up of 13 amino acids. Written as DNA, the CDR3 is TGTGCCTGGAGTCCGGGGATGACAGATACGCAGTATTTT. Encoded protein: CAWSPGMTDTQYF.

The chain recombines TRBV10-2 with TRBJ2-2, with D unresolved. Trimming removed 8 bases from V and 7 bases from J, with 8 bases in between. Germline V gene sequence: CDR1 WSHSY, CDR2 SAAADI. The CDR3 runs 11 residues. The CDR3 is CASENDGELFF. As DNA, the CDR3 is TGCGCCAGCGAGAACGACGGGGAGCTGTTTTTT.

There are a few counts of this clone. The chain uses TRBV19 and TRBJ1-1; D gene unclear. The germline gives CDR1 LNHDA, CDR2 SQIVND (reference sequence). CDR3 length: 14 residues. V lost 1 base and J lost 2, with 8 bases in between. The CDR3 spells CASSIALVNTEAFF. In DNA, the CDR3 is TGTGCCAGTAGTATAGCCTTAGTCAACACTGAAGCTTTCTTT. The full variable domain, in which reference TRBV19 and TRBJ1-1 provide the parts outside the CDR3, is DGGITQSPKYLFRKEGQNVTLSCEQNLNHDAMYWYRQDPGQGLRLIYYSQIVNDFQKGDIAEGYSVSREKKESFPLTVTSAQKNPTAFYLCASSIALVNTEAFFGQGTRLTVV.

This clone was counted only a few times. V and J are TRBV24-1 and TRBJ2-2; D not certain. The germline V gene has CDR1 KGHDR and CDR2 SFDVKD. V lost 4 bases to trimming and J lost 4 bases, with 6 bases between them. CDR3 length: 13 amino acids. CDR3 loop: CATSEVLTGELFF. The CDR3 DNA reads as TGTGCCACCAGTGAAGTACTCACCGGGGAGCTGTTTTTT.

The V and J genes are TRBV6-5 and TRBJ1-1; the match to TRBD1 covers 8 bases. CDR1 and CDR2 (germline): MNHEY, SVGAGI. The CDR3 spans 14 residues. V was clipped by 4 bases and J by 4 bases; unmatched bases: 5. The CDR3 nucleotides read TGTGCCAGCAGTTTGGACAGGGTGGGCACTGAAGCTTTCTTT. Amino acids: CASSLDRVGTEAFF.

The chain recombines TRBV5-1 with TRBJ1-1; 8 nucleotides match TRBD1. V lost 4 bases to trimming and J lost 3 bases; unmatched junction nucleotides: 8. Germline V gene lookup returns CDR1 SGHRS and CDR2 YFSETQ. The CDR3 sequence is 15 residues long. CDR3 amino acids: CASSMRQGADTEAFF. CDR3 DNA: TGCGCCAGCAGCATGCGTCAGGGGGCGGACACTGAAGCTTTCTTT.

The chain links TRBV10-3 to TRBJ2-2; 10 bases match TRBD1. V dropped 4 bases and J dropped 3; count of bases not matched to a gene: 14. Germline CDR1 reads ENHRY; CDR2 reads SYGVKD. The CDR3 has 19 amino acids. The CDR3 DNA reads TGTGCCATCAGTGCAGGGGACAGGGGAAGTTTGGGGGACACCGGGGAGCTGTTTTTT. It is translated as CAISAGDRGSLGDTGELFF.

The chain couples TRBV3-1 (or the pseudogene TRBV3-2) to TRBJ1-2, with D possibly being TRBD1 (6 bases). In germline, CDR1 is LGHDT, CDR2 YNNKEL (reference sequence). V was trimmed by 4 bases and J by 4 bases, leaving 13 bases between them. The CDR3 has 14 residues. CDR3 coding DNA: TGTGCCAGCAGCCGCCGGGACACGGCCTATGGCTACACCTTC. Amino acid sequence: CASSRRDTAYGYTF.

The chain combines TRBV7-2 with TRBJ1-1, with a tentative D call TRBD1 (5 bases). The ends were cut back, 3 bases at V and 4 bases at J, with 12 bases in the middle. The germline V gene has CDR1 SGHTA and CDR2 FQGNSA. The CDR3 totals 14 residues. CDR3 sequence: CASSFSGTSTEAFF. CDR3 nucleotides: TGTGCCAGCAGCTTTTCGGGGACTAGCACTGAAGCTTTCTTT.

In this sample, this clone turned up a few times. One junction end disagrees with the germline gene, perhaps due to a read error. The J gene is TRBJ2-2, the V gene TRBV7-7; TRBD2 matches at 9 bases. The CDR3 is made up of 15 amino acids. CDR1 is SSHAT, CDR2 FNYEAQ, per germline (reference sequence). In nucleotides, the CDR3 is TGTGCTAGCAGCTTAAGCGGGGGGACCACCGGGGAGCTGTTTTTT. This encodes CASSLSGGTTGELFF.

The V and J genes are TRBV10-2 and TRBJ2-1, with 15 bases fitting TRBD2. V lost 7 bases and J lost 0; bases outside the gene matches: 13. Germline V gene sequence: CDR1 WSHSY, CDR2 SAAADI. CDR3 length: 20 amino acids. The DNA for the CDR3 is TGCGCCAGCACCCTCGCTGGACTAGCGGGAGGGCGGAGCTCCTACAATGAGCAGTTCTTC. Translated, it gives CASTLAGLAGGRSSYNEQFF.

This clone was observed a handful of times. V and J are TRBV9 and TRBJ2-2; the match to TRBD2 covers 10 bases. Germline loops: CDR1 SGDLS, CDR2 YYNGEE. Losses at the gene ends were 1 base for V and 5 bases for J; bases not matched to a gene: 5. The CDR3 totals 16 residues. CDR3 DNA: TGTGCCAGCAGCGTAAGGCTAGCGGGAGAGACCGGGGAGCTGTTTTTT. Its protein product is CASSVRLAGETGELFF.

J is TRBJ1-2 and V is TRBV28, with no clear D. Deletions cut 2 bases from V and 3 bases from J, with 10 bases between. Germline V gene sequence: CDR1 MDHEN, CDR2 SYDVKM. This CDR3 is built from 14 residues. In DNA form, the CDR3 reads TGTGCCAGCAGTTTAGACGGGGAAGACTATGGCTACACCTTC. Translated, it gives CASSLDGEDYGYTF.

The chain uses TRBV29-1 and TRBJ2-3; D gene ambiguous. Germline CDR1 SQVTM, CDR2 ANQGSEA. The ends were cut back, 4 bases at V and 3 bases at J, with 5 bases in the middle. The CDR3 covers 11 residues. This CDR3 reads CSVVSTDTQYF. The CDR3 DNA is TGCAGCGTTGTTTCTACAGATACGCAGTATTTT.

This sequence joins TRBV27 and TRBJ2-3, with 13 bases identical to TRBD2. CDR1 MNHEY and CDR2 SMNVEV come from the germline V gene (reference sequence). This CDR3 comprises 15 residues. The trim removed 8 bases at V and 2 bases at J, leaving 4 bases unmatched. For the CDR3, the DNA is TGTGCCAGCCAGGGACTAGCGGGGCTCACAGATACGCAGTATTTT. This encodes CASQGLAGLTDTQYF.